This record concerns one T cell receptor (beta chain) sequence. Its antigen remains unidentified. This sample is part of a study of shared clonotypes between healthy human individuals. Study outcomes and limitations: Sequencing depth was expected to influence donor clonotype sharing.

The CDR3 has 15 residues. The V gene's germline CDR1 is MNHEY and CDR2 SMNVEV (reference sequence). Germline trimming cut 3 bases from V and 2 bases from J; bases unmatched to any gene: 3. Deep was the level used in running the assay. The repertoire was sequenced with immunoSEQ multiplex PCR; TCRdb's copy has only in-frame clones and lacks some. Of more than 400,000 clones in the sample, 90% to 96% were seen once. This clonotype was obtained from a woman aged 30 to 39 in good health. Sequencing input: naive CD4+ T cells sorted from blood. As to subset: CD45RA+ positively selected. The V gene is TRBV27, the J gene TRBJ2-7; 11 positions agree with TRBD2. In DNA form, the CDR3 reads TGTGCCAGCAGTTTCACTAGCGGGAGAGCCTACGAGCAGTACTTC. Protein product: CASSFTSGRAYEQYF.